This T cell receptor (beta chain) was captured by sequencing in a study of breast tumors, draining lymph nodes, adjacent tissues. Study conclusions and caveats: The lymph node origin of tumor T cells was framed as consistent with a hypothesis, not demonstrated.

In the case of this clonotype: Its antigen is not known.

CDR3 size: 12 residues. The germline gives CDR1 MNHNY, CDR2 SVGAGI (reference sequence). The V gene end was trimmed by 5 bases and the J gene end by 9 bases; junction bases not matched to a gene: 7. The lymph nodes were axillary draining lymph nodes from breast cancer patients. TCRdb called the multiplex PCR reads again in MiXCR, with one record for every CDR3 protein. The table shows about 270,000 distinct CDR3 sequences, with over 25% occurring only once. This clonotype originated in a female donor with breast cancer. Some clones in this sample may be carry-over from other donors' samples. The sample taken for sequencing was axillary lymph node tissue. This chain uses TRBV6-6 with TRBJ2-7; TRBD1 agrees at 7 bases. The CDR3 nucleotides read TGTGCCAGCAGTCCGACAGGGAAAGGGCAGTACTTC. Encoded protein: CASSPTGKGQYF.